This T cell receptor (beta chain) was retrieved from a study of T-cell reconstitution after alpha-beta-depleted transplantation in children. Unique molecular identifiers were used to barcode this TCRbeta library. Using its own MiXCR run on the PCR reads, TCRdb lists one record per CDR3 protein. The table has about 270,000 distinct CDR3 sequences, more than 8% seen once; the top ten hold around 10%. Germline V gene lookup returns CDR1 SNHLY and CDR2 FYNNEI. With 6 bases clipped from V and 0 bases from J, the junction kept 2 bases outside the gene matches. This CDR3 spans 17 amino acids. The sample holds many counts of this clonotype.

This clonotype originated in a human donor who donated a stem cell graft to a child with SCID. The material was PBMCs from the stem cell graft donor, obtained from the stem cell graft. The V gene is TRBV2, the J gene TRBJ2-1; 16 positions match TRBD2. CDR3 sequence reads: CASSGTSGGGSYNEQFF. The CDR3 DNA reads as TGTGCCAGCAGCGGGACTAGCGGGGGGGGCTCCTACAATGAGCAGTTCTTC.